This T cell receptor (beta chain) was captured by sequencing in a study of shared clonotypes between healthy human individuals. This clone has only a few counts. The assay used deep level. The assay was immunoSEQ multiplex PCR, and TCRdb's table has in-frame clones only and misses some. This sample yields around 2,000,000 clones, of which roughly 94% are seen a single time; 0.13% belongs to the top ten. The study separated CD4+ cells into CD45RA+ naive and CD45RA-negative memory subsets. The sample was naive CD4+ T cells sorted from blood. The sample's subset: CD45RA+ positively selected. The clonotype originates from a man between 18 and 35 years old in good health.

DNA of the CDR3: TGTGCCAGCAGTCAACTACAGGGTATGGGGGAGACCCAGTACTTC. It specifies CASSQLQGMGETQYF. The chain has TRBV2 and TRBJ2-5; TRBD1 is a possible D gene (6 bases). The V end was cut by 5 bases, the J end by 5 bases, with 18 bases between. There are 15 residues in the CDR3. Per germline, CDR1 SNHLY and CDR2 FYNNEI.